This TCR beta chain was sequenced for a study of T cells in Graves' hyperthyroidism and ophthalmopathy. Isolation of PBMCs was performed on roughly 9 ml fresh peripheral blood. Amplified regions were TCR beta CDR3 sequences from RNA transcripts. The TCR CDR3 first-round RT-PCR relied on the HTBI primer set. A single record per CDR3 protein comes from TCRdb applying MiXCR to the multiplex PCR reads. The sample yields around 300,000 distinct CDR3 sequences, approximately 14% seen once. Overall study results and limits: Most thyroid clonotypes that were expanded above 0.001 also turned up in blood. Separating ophthalmopathy from stable hyperthyroidism was achieved by a 13 V-J model.

This clonotype was recorded many times. The antigen is not known. The CDR3 has 13 amino acids. The germline V gene encodes CDR1 MNHNS and CDR2 SASEGT. V was pared by 6 bases and J by 7 bases, with 12 bases between. What was sequenced was blood. This receptor was identified in a woman in her twenties or thirties with Graves' hyperthyroidism. This sequence joins TRBV6-1 and TRBJ1-4, with D maybe TRBD1 (5 bases). The CDR3 bases are TGTGCCAGCAGGCCACGACAGAGTGAAAAACTGTTTTTT. Translating it yields CASRPRQSEKLFF.